The T cell receptor (beta chain) under discussion was sequenced for a study of blood T cell repertoires in COVID-19. Method: immunoSEQ multiplex PCR; TCRdb's copy keeps in-frame clones and lacks some. The repertoire has about 140,000 clones, about nine tenths of them found once; the top ten carry less than 45%. The CDR3 runs 16 residues. Germline values: CDR1 MNHEY, CDR2 SVGEGT. V lost 5 bases and J 4 bases, leaving 18 bases between the germline ends. This receptor was taken from a man aged 50 or older who had recovered from COVID-19. The chain uses TRBV6-2 or TRBV6-3 and TRBJ1-3; D perhaps matches TRBD1 (5 bases). What was sequenced was peripheral blood. CDR3 residues: CASSQSTENSGNTIYF. CDR3 nucleotide sequence: TGTGCCAGCAGTCAATCGACAGAGAACTCCGGAAACACCATATATTTT.